Listed below are T cell receptor beta chains from one sample, sequenced in a study of T cell responses to AZD1222 COVID-19 vaccine. Repertoires were generated with immunoSEQ multiplex PCR, while TCRdb's copy carries only in-frame clones and drops some. The table has about 120,000 clones, about 86% seen once. This specimen consisted of peripheral blood, obtained 28 days after the second AZD1222 dose. The receptors here all came from an adult who received the AZD1222 COVID-19 vaccine. The CDR3 runs from the conserved cysteine through the conserved F or W. The order of the fields is V gene, J gene, D gene, clone size, CDR3 protein, CDR3 DNA. The D gene is left open where the match is weak. Not all rows give a size; the values are once, few, many and, for expanded clones, a class.

v_gene: TRBV29-1
j_gene: TRBJ1-1
d_gene: TRBD1
abundance: once
CDR3aa: CSVEEQGDTEAFF
CDR3nt: TGCAGCGTTGAGGAACAGGGGGACACTGAAGCTTTCTTT

v_gene: TRBV6-6
j_gene: TRBJ1-2
d_gene: NA
abundance: NA
CDR3aa: CASSYSAAGTSGYTF
CDR3nt: TGTGCCAGCAGTTACTCCGCGGCAGGGACGAGTGGCTACACCTTC

v_gene: TRBV10-3
j_gene: TRBJ1-1
d_gene: NA
abundance: NA
CDR3aa: CAISTQGWGTEAFF
CDR3nt: TGTGCCATCAGTACACAGGGATGGGGCACTGAAGCTTTCTTT

v_gene: TRBV19
j_gene: TRBJ1-1
d_gene: NA
abundance: NA
CDR3aa: CASRRGETEAFF
CDR3nt: TGTGCCAGCCGTCGTGGGGAGACTGAAGCTTTCTTT

v_gene: TRBV10-1
j_gene: TRBJ2-7
d_gene: NA
abundance: once
CDR3aa: CASSESKDRFLGTHPYEQYF
CDR3nt: TGCGCCAGCAGTGAGTCGAAAGATAGGTTTTTGGGGACTCATCCCTACGAGCAGTACTTC

v_gene: TRBV19
j_gene: TRBJ1-1
d_gene: NA
abundance: NA
CDR3aa: CASSNRQFSTEAFF
CDR3nt: TGTGCCAGTAGTAATCGACAGTTTTCAACTGAAGCTTTCTTT

v_gene: TRBV10-2
j_gene: TRBJ2-2
d_gene: TRBD1
abundance: NA
CDR3aa: CASMTGPGELFF
CDR3nt: TGCGCCAGTATGACAGGGCCCGGGGAGCTGTTTTTT

v_gene: TRBV19
j_gene: TRBJ1-4
d_gene: TRBD1
abundance: NA
CDR3aa: CASSSGTENEKLFF
CDR3nt: TGTGCCAGCAGTAGCGGGACAGAGAATGAAAAACTGTTTTTT

v_gene: TRBV7-6
j_gene: TRBJ1-1
d_gene: NA
abundance: NA
CDR3aa: CASRQPWGAETEAFF
CDR3nt: TGTGCCAGCAGGCAACCTTGGGGGGCAGAGACTGAAGCTTTCTTT

v_gene: TRBV18
j_gene: TRBJ1-4
d_gene: NA
abundance: once
CDR3aa: CASSPTRTILFF
CDR3nt: TGTGCCAGCTCACCCACCCGGACAATACTGTTTTTT

v_gene: TRBV18
j_gene: TRBJ1-4
d_gene: TRBD1
abundance: NA
CDR3aa: CASSPSGTGSGKLFF
CDR3nt: TGTGCCAGCTCACCATCCGGGACAGGGTCAGGAAAACTGTTTTTT

v_gene: TRBV6-4
j_gene: TRBJ2-3
d_gene: NA
abundance: NA
CDR3aa: CASSDSETSTDTQYF
CDR3nt: TGTGCCAGCAGTGACTCCGAGACTAGCACAGATACGCAGTATTTT

v_gene: TRBV7-2
j_gene: TRBJ2-5
d_gene: NA
abundance: once
CDR3aa: CASSQGGPETQYF
CDR3nt: TGTGCCAGCAGCCAGGGGGGGCCGGAGACCCAGTACTTC

v_gene: TRBV29-1
j_gene: TRBJ1-3
d_gene: NA
abundance: NA
CDR3aa: CSVVWGSPSGNTIYF
CDR3nt: TGCAGCGTTGTTTGGGGCTCCCCCTCTGGAAACACCATATATTTT

v_gene: TRBV4-1
j_gene: TRBJ1-2
d_gene: NA
abundance: NA
CDR3aa: CASSQDYRVWGYTF
CDR3nt: TGCGCCAGCAGCCAAGACTATCGGGTTTGGGGCTACACCTTC

v_gene: TRBV19
j_gene: TRBJ1-2
d_gene: TRBD1
abundance: NA
CDR3aa: CASKKDRGIFNYGYTF
CDR3nt: TGTGCCAGTAAAAAGGACAGGGGGATTTTTAACTATGGCTACACCTTC

v_gene: TRBV20-1
j_gene: TRBJ2-6
d_gene: NA
abundance: NA
CDR3aa: CSASMGAGANVLTF
CDR3nt: TGCAGTGCTAGTATGGGGGCTGGGGCCAACGTCCTGACTTTC

v_gene: TRBV19
j_gene: TRBJ1-1
d_gene: NA
abundance: few
CDR3aa: CASSMGGTEAFF
CDR3nt: TGTGCCAGTAGTATGGGTGGGACTGAAGCTTTCTTT

v_gene: TRBV24-1
j_gene: TRBJ2-2
d_gene: TRBD1
abundance: NA
CDR3aa: CATSPTRGLDTGELFF
CDR3nt: TGTGCCACCAGCCCTACCAGGGGGCTGGACACCGGGGAGCTGTTTTTT

v_gene: TRBV6-5
j_gene: TRBJ1-2
d_gene: TRBD1
abundance: NA
CDR3aa: CASLFFRDRDGYTF
CDR3nt: TGTGCCAGCCTCTTCTTCCGGGACAGGGATGGCTACACCTTC

v_gene: TRBV3-1/TRBV3-2
j_gene: TRBJ2-3
d_gene: TRBD2
abundance: NA
CDR3aa: CASSPGTNPSTDTQYF
CDR3nt: TGTGCCAGCAGTCCGGGGACTAACCCTAGCACAGATACGCAGTATTTT

v_gene: TRBV5-1
j_gene: TRBJ2-5
d_gene: TRBD2
abundance: NA
CDR3aa: CASSLSGTSGGRETQYF
CDR3nt: TGCGCCAGCAGCTTATCCGGGACTAGCGGGGGTAGGGAGACCCAGTACTTC

v_gene: TRBV7-8
j_gene: TRBJ2-7
d_gene: TRBD2
abundance: NA
CDR3aa: CASSSGLALYEQYF
CDR3nt: TGTGCCAGCAGCTCTGGACTAGCGTTGTACGAGCAGTACTTC

v_gene: TRBV10-3
j_gene: TRBJ1-4
d_gene: NA
abundance: NA
CDR3aa: CAISASWTETNEKLFF
CDR3nt: TGTGCCATCAGTGCCTCTTGGACCGAAACTAATGAAAAACTGTTTTTT

v_gene: TRBV10-2
j_gene: TRBJ2-7
d_gene: TRBD1
abundance: NA
CDR3aa: CASTPVGTGGLYEQYF
CDR3nt: TGCGCCAGCACTCCCGTGGGGACAGGGGGCCTCTACGAGCAGTACTTC

v_gene: TRBV11-1
j_gene: TRBJ2-1
d_gene: NA
abundance: NA
CDR3aa: CASSFGGPFYNEQFF
CDR3nt: TGTGCCAGCAGCTTCGGGGGGCCATTCTACAATGAGCAGTTCTTC

v_gene: TRBV5-1
j_gene: TRBJ1-2
d_gene: NA
abundance: NA
CDR3aa: CASSPDRIDGYTF
CDR3nt: TGCGCCAGCAGCCCCGACAGGATTGATGGCTACACCTTC

v_gene: TRBV6-1
j_gene: TRBJ2-1
d_gene: TRBD2
abundance: NA
CDR3aa: CASSGTSGISYNEQFF
CDR3nt: TGTGCCAGCAGTGGAACTAGCGGGATCTCCTACAATGAGCAGTTCTTC

v_gene: TRBV5-8
j_gene: TRBJ2-2
d_gene: NA
abundance: NA
CDR3aa: CASSLLWRTGELFF
CDR3nt: TGTGCCAGCAGCTTGTTGTGGAGGACCGGGGAGCTGTTTTTT

v_gene: TRBV19
j_gene: TRBJ2-2
d_gene: NA
abundance: NA
CDR3aa: CASILSRGANTGELFF
CDR3nt: TGTGCCAGTATCCTCTCTAGGGGCGCGAACACCGGGGAGCTGTTTTTT

v_gene: TRBV5-5
j_gene: TRBJ2-7
d_gene: TRBD1
abundance: NA
CDR3aa: CASSKGQLSAYEQYF
CDR3nt: TGTGCCAGCAGCAAGGGACAGCTCTCCGCCTACGAGCAGTACTTC

v_gene: TRBV30
j_gene: TRBJ1-2
d_gene: NA
abundance: once
CDR3aa: CAWRKRWGGAGYTF
CDR3nt: TGTGCCTGGAGAAAAAGGTGGGGGGGCGCTGGCTACACCTTC

v_gene: TRBV11-2
j_gene: TRBJ1-6
d_gene: TRBD1
abundance: NA
CDR3aa: CASTEQGSSYNSPLHF
CDR3nt: TGTGCCAGCACCGAACAGGGGAGCTCCTATAATTCACCCCTCCACTTT

v_gene: TRBV5-4
j_gene: TRBJ1-2
d_gene: NA
abundance: NA
CDR3aa: CASSLEQVYGYTF
CDR3nt: TGTGCCAGCAGCTTGGAACAGGTCTATGGCTACACCTTC

v_gene: TRBV6-5
j_gene: TRBJ2-3
d_gene: TRBD2
abundance: NA
CDR3aa: CASSPGLSTDTQYF
CDR3nt: TGTGCCAGCAGTCCGGGACTAAGCACAGATACGCAGTATTTT

v_gene: TRBV20-1
j_gene: TRBJ1-5
d_gene: NA
abundance: NA
CDR3aa: CSASDPATVDSNQPQHF
CDR3nt: TGCAGTGCTAGTGATCCAGCCACTGTTGATAGCAATCAGCCCCAGCATTTT

v_gene: TRBV4-1
j_gene: TRBJ1-5
d_gene: TRBD1
abundance: NA
CDR3aa: CASSVPGQGNQPQHF
CDR3nt: TGCGCCAGCAGCGTCCCGGGACAGGGGAATCAGCCCCAGCATTTT

v_gene: TRBV12-3/TRBV12-4
j_gene: TRBJ1-5
d_gene: NA
abundance: NA
CDR3aa: CASGGPIMPQHF
CDR3nt: TGTGCCAGTGGGGGGCCCATTATGCCCCAGCATTTT

v_gene: TRBV30
j_gene: TRBJ2-1
d_gene: NA
abundance: NA
CDR3aa: CAWSGGGNSYNEQFF
CDR3nt: TGTGCCTGGAGTGGAGGCGGCAACTCCTACAATGAGCAGTTCTTC

v_gene: TRBV18
j_gene: TRBJ1-2
d_gene: NA
abundance: NA
CDR3aa: CASSASQGDGYTF
CDR3nt: TGTGCCAGCTCAGCTTCACAGGGAGATGGCTACACCTTC

v_gene: TRBV19
j_gene: TRBJ2-2
d_gene: NA
abundance: NA
CDR3aa: CASRVGGTGELFF
CDR3nt: TGTGCCAGCCGAGTAGGGGGTACCGGGGAGCTGTTTTTT

v_gene: TRBV7-8
j_gene: TRBJ2-1
d_gene: NA
abundance: many
CDR3aa: CASSSGSNEQFF
CDR3nt: TGTGCCAGCAGCTCGGGCTCCAATGAGCAGTTCTTC

v_gene: TRBV6-5
j_gene: TRBJ1-5
d_gene: NA
abundance: few
CDR3aa: CASNKGVENQPQHF
CDR3nt: TGTGCCAGCAATAAAGGGGTTGAGAATCAGCCCCAGCATTTT

v_gene: TRBV28
j_gene: TRBJ2-7
d_gene: NA
abundance: few
CDR3aa: CASSFLQGFSYEQYF
CDR3nt: TGTGCCAGCAGCTTCCTACAGGGATTCTCCTACGAGCAGTACTTC

v_gene: TRBV10-3
j_gene: TRBJ2-2
d_gene: NA
abundance: once
CDR3aa: CAIRQGWTGELFF
CDR3nt: TGTGCCATCAGGCAGGGGTGGACCGGGGAGCTGTTTTTT

v_gene: TRBV19
j_gene: TRBJ1-2
d_gene: TRBD1
abundance: NA
CDR3aa: CASSPGTGTNYGYTF
CDR3nt: TGTGCCAGTAGTCCCGGGACAGGGACAAACTATGGCTACACCTTC

v_gene: TRBV28
j_gene: TRBJ1-2
d_gene: NA
abundance: NA
CDR3aa: CASSSRSYGYTF
CDR3nt: TGTGCCAGCAGTTCCAGGAGCTATGGCTACACCTTC

v_gene: TRBV19
j_gene: TRBJ1-3
d_gene: NA
abundance: once
CDR3aa: CASGVPGNTIYF
CDR3nt: TGTGCCAGTGGGGTTCCGGGAAACACCATATATTTT

v_gene: TRBV28
j_gene: TRBJ2-7
d_gene: TRBD2
abundance: NA
CDR3aa: CASVVGLAGTYEQYF
CDR3nt: TGTGCCAGCGTCGTTGGTCTAGCGGGAACTTACGAGCAGTACTTC

v_gene: TRBV5-1
j_gene: TRBJ1-3
d_gene: NA
abundance: NA
CDR3aa: CASSAGGGTGNTIYF
CDR3nt: TGCGCCAGCAGCGCCGGGGGAGGGACTGGAAACACCATATATTTT

v_gene: TRBV2
j_gene: TRBJ2-3
d_gene: TRBD1
abundance: NA
CDR3aa: CASSSEGQGLGRTQYF
CDR3nt: TGTGCCAGCAGTTCAGAGGGACAGGGGTTGGGGAGGACGCAGTATTTT